The rows below give T cell receptor beta chains drawn from one sample of a study of blood T cell repertoires in COVID-19. The protocol was immunoSEQ multiplex PCR, while the TCRdb copy is restricted to in-frame clones and leaves out a portion. The table lists around 180,000 clones, approximately 89% of them singletons. The sample comprised PBMCs or T cells enriched from blood (not recorded which). Receptors originate from a woman between 35 and 50 years old with acute COVID-19. The CDR3 runs from the conserved cysteine through the conserved F or W.

V gene	J gene	CDR3 protein
TRBV28	TRBJ1-1	CASSPIDREAFF
TRBV13	TRBJ2-1	CASSITSGVFYNEQFF
TRBV28	TRBJ2-2	CASSLWASGGAYRTGELFF
TRBV18	TRBJ1-2	CASSPPGQPAGDGYTF
TRBV5-4	TRBJ1-1	CASSPDRGNTEAFF
TRBV5-1	TRBJ1-2	CASSLLGGASYGYTF
TRBV2	TRBJ1-1	CASTAGVTEAFF
TRBV5-1	TRBJ1-3	CASSLGTGLGNTIYF
TRBV18	TRBJ2-1	CASSSGQEMASYNEQFF
TRBV3-1/TRBV3-2	TRBJ1-2	CASSQGRSPNYGYTF
TRBV5-6	TRBJ2-5	CASSLLASGTETQYF
TRBV24-1	TRBJ1-2	CATSDQRQGDYGYTF
TRBV9	TRBJ1-2	CASSPDPGQAYGYTF
TRBV18	TRBJ2-1	CASSPGTDNEQFF
TRBV7-2	TRBJ2-1	CASSLVRTRDYNEQFF
TRBV7-2	TRBJ2-3	CASSPRGRPDTQYF
TRBV27	TRBJ2-3	CASSLSQEVDTQYF
TRBV27	TRBJ2-3	CASSLRGQGPDTQYF
TRBV3-1/TRBV3-2	TRBJ2-1	CASSQDRGGVNEQFF
TRBV2	TRBJ2-5	CASSWDYRPETQYF
TRBV6-5	TRBJ1-6	CASSPRQGNSPLHF
TRBV29-1	TRBJ1-1	CSVDKGADTEAFF